This T cell receptor (beta chain) was captured by sequencing in a study of blood T cell repertoires in COVID-19. Across the whole study: The United States, Italy and Spain supplied acute and convalescent COVID-19 samples. PBMCs, B-cell-depleted T cells, or T cells provided the cDNA or gDNA that made up the material.

The CDR3 has 16 residues. The trim removed 6 bases at V and 2 bases at J, leaving 6 bases unmatched. CDR1 is MDHEN, CDR2 SYDVKM, per germline. Per the original methods: Amplification of reference gene primers was used by the study to estimate nucleated cell counts. Generated by immunoSEQ multiplex PCR, the TCRdb table keeps only in-frame clones and is missing some. V, J and clone size were drawn from that table, and D and trimming were deduced from the DNA. Counted here are approximately 260,000 clones, about 88% occurring once; the ten biggest clones make up 3.6%. The J gene is TRBJ2-6, the V gene TRBV28; 8 positions agree with TRBD1. The TCR was taken from a young man with active or convalescent COVID-19. Sequencing was carried out using peripheral blood. The CDR3 nucleotides read TGTGCCAGCAGGAGACAGGGGAGTACTGGGGCCAACGTCCTGACTTTC. Translated, it gives CASRRQGSTGANVLTF. The complete variable domain, with remaining parts taken from reference TRBV28 and TRBJ2-6, reads DVKVTQSSRYLVKRTGEKVFLECVQDMDHENMFWYRQDPGLGLRLIYFSYDVKMKEKGDIPEGYSVSREKKERFSLILESASTNQTSMYLCASRRQGSTGANVLTFGAGSRLTVL.